This T cell receptor beta chain appears in the sequencing data of a study of glioma-infiltrating T cells. Study outcomes and limitations: Very few CDR3 sequences were shared between tissue and blood.

The iRepertoire nested amplicon-rescue multiplex PCR amplified TCR alpha and beta CDR3s from RNA. Each CDR3 protein gets one entry after TCRdb re-called the multiplex PCR reads with MiXCR. This sample carries 300,000 to 400,000 distinct CDR3 sequences, around 38% of them seen once, and the ten largest clones take around 12%. Germline V gene lookup returns CDR1 WSHSY and CDR2 SAAADI. CDR3 length equals 13 residues. Turning to this clonotype: Its antigen is not known. Germline and junction disagree at one end, which may indicate a read error.

J is TRBJ2-7 and V is TRBV10-2; D unresolved. The receptor's source is a human donor with low-grade glioma or glioblastoma, undergoing nonglioma brain surgery, or in good health (not recorded which). Sequences were obtained from glioma tissue, nonneoplastic brain tissue, or PBMCs (not recorded which). This CDR3 is CASSQSPLGEQYF. CDR3 in DNA: TGTGCCAGCAGCCAAAGCCCGCTAGGAGAGCAGTACTTC.